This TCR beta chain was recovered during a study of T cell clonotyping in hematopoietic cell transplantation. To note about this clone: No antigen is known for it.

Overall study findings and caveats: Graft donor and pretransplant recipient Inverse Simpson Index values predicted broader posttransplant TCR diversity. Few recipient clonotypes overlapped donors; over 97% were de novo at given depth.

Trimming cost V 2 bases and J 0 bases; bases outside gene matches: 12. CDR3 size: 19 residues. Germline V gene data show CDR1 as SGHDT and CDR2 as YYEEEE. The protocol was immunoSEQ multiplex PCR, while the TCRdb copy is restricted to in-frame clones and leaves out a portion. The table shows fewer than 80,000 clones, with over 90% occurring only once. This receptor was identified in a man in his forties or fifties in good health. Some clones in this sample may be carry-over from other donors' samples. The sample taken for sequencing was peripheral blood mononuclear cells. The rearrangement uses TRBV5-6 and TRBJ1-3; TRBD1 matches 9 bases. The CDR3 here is CASSFRTGAPTISGNTIYF. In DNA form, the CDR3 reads TGTGCCAGCAGCTTCCGGACAGGGGCCCCTACAATCTCTGGAAACACCATATATTTT.